A selection of T cell receptor beta chains follows, all from one sample in a study of siplizumab effects on memory and regulatory T cells. Method: immunoSEQ multiplex PCR; TCRdb's copy keeps in-frame clones and lacks some. Among some 80,000 clones, 85% to 95% were seen once, and the ten largest hold approximately 17%. The material sequenced was CD8+ T cells sorted from blood. The source is a human donor in good health. Each CDR3 is given with its conserved first and last residue. D genes are given only for firm matches. Clone size is shown for a subset of rows, as once, few, many or a class of expanded clone.

v_call,clone_size,d_call,j_call,cdr3_nt,cdr3_aa
TRBV27,-,TRBD1,TRBJ1-2,TGTGCCAGCAGTTTATTGACAGGGGGCACGGGGCACTATGGCTACACCTTC,CASSLLTGGTGHYGYTF
TRBV9,-,TRBD2,TRBJ2-1,TGTGCCAGCAGCGCCGGGACTAGCGGGAACAATGAGCAGTTCTTC,CASSAGTSGNNEQFF
TRBV19,-,TRBD2,TRBJ2-5,TGTGCCAGTAGTATACTTCGGACTAGCGGAGAAGAGACCCAGTACTTC,CASSILRTSGEETQYF
TRBV29-1,-,TRBD1,TRBJ1-2,TGCAGCGTTGAAGAGGCCAGGGGGCTCTATGGCTACACCTTC,CSVEEARGLYGYTF
TRBV6-1,-,TRBD2,TRBJ2-7,TGTGCCAGCAGTGAAATAGCGTCGGCGGGAGCCTGGGACGAGCAGTACTTC,CASSEIASAGAWDEQYF
TRBV7-8,-,-,TRBJ2-7,TGTGCCAGCAGCAACTCCTACGAGCAGTACTTC,CASSNSYEQYF
TRBV2,-,TRBD1,TRBJ2-3,TGTGCCAGCAGTTTTTCGGACAGGGTTCTCACAGATACGCAGTATTTT,CASSFSDRVLTDTQYF
TRBV9,-,-,TRBJ2-5,TGTGCCAGCAGCTCTGGGGACCTCCAAGAGACCCAGTACTTC,CASSSGDLQETQYF
TRBV9,-,TRBD2,TRBJ2-3,TGTGCCAGCTCCGCGGGAGACTCCCTGCTAACAGATACGCAGTATTTT,CASSAGDSLLTDTQYF
TRBV28,-,-,TRBJ2-7,TGTGCCAGCAGTTGGATCCGGGGACCCTACGAGCAGTACTTC,CASSWIRGPYEQYF
TRBV4-2,-,-,TRBJ2-7,TGTGCCAGCAGCCAAGCTCCGGGAGTCGTCTACGAGCAGTACTTC,CASSQAPGVVYEQYF
TRBV28,once,TRBD2,TRBJ2-7,TGTGCCAGCAGTTTCGGCGGGAGGAGCTCCTACGAGCAGTACTTC,CASSFGGRSSYEQYF
TRBV7-9,-,-,TRBJ2-3,TGTGCCAGCAGCTCCCCTAGCGCTAGCACAGATACGCAGTATTTT,CASSSPSASTDTQYF
TRBV30,-,-,TRBJ1-4,TGTGCCTGGACTGGACCTGAGGAAAAACTGTTTTTT,CAWTGPEEKLFF